This passage covers 29 T cell receptor beta chains from one sample sequenced in a study of vaccination and CD4 T cells after COVID-19. Treatment noted: 10-day PBMC culture with coronavirus spike peptide pools or control peptides (ViraFEST assay). Sequenced with the Oncomine TCR Beta short-read assay was DNA taken from cultured CD4+ T cells. MiXCR was run by TCRdb on the PCR reads, yielding one entry per CDR3 protein. The repertoire holds roughly 14,000 distinct CDR3 sequences, with roughly 50% as singletons. These receptors are not linked to any known antigen. The specimen comprised CD4+ T cells from blood, cultured in vitro, sampled before SARS-CoV-2 vaccination. All receptors derive from a human donor who had recovered from COVID-19.

V usage is TRBV18 and J usage is TRBJ2-7, with a weak D call TRBD2 (7 bases). The CDR3 length is 16 residues. Germline assignment: CDR1 KGHSH and CDR2 LQKENI. The V end was cut by 3 bases, the J end by 0 bases, with 15 bases between. The CDR3 protein is CASSPGGTRSSYEQYF. CDR3 in DNA: TGTGCCAGCTCACCGGGAGGGACAAGGAGCTCCTACGAGCAGTACTTC.

The chain recombines TRBV27 with TRBJ2-3; TRBD2 is a possible D gene (6 bases). Germline V gives CDR1 MNHEY, CDR2 SMNVEV (reference sequence). The CDR3 contains 17 residues. Trimming stripped 3 bases from V and 5 bases from J, with 21 bases between. The CDR3 reads CASSFSTSVRIGDTQYF. The CDR3, as DNA: TGTGCCAGCAGTTTCTCGACTAGTGTTCGGATCGGAGATACGCAGTATTTT.

This clonotype was found a few times. This chain links TRBV20-1 with TRBJ2-2, with D unresolved. CDR3 length equals 14 residues. The V end lost 0 bases, the J end lost 3 bases, and 8 bases lay between the germline ends. The germline V gene encodes CDR1 DFQATT and CDR2 SNEGSKA (reference sequence). The CDR3 here is CSARDGKDTGELFF. The CDR3 nucleotides are TGCAGTGCTAGAGATGGGAAAGACACCGGGGAGCTGTTTTTT.

The chain uses TRBV2 and TRBJ1-5; TRBD1 is a possible D gene (5 bases). Germline V gene lookup returns CDR1 SNHLY and CDR2 FYNNEI. V gave up 6 bases and J gave up 0 bases, with 12 bases separating them. The CDR3 consists of 15 residues. This CDR3 is CASRVGGNSNQPQHF. The CDR3 nucleotides read TGTGCCAGCAGGGTGGGGGGAAATAGCAATCAGCCCCAGCATTTT.

J is TRBJ2-3 and V is TRBV7-8; D unresolved. This CDR3 region has 16 residues. V lost 1 base and J lost 4, with 15 bases in between. CDR1 and CDR2 from the germline V gene are SGHVS and FQNEAQ. The CDR3 DNA reads TGTGCCAGCAGCTTAGAAGGAAGGCTAGTCCCAGATACGCAGTATTTT. This translates into CASSLEGRLVPDTQYF.

The V call is TRBV11-3, the J call TRBJ2-3; TRBD2 matches at 7 bases. The ends lost 0 bases at V and 7 bases at J; junction bases unmatched: 7. Germline values: CDR1 SGHNT, CDR2 YENEEA. The CDR3 contains 15 residues. The CDR3 coding sequence is TGTGCCAGCAGCTTAGACGGGCGGGAGTCAAATACGCAGTATTTT. This translates into CASSLDGRESNTQYF.

CDR3 amino acids: CASSVDTGELFF. The DNA of the CDR3 is TGCGCCAGCAGTGTGGACACCGGGGAGCTGTTTTTT. The chain is built from TRBV10-2 and TRBJ2-2; D gene uncertain. The CDR3 is 12 amino acids. CDR1 WSHSY and CDR2 SAAADI come from the germline V gene. Trimming cost V 4 bases and J 3 bases, with 3 bases left between them.

Worth noting for this clonotype: This clone may be a read error of a much larger clone one base away. This CDR3 is CASNQQPSISGVNVLTF. DNA of the CDR3: TGTGCCAGCAACCAACAGCCCAGCATCTCTGGGGTCAACGTCCTGACTTTC. The chain employs TRBV28 and TRBJ2-6; the D is unclear. CDR3 length equals 17 residues. CDR1 and CDR2 from the germline V gene are MDHEN and SYDVKM.

The chain carries TRBV12-3 or TRBV12-4 and TRBJ1-1; no definite D call. Trimming pared 2 bases from V and 10 bases from J, leaving 14 bases between. The CDR3 runs 13 residues. The CDR3 nucleotides read TGTGCCAGCAGTTTAATCGGTTCCCGGGGAGCTTTCTTT. Its protein is CASSLIGSRGAFF.

The V call is TRBV20-1, the J call TRBJ2-7; D is ambiguous. The CDR3 has 12 amino acids. CDR1 is DFQATT, CDR2 SNEGSKA, per germline (reference sequence). The CDR3 coding sequence is TGCAGCGTTCGAGACACTTACTACGAGCAGTACTTC. This gives the protein CSVRDTYYEQYF.

The chain employs TRBV6-1 and TRBJ1-2, with D uncertain. Trimming left V 6 bases short and J 1 base short, with 6 bases between. The CDR3 extends over 12 amino acids. Germline V gene data show CDR1 as MNHNS and CDR2 as SASEGT. For the CDR3, the DNA is TGTGCCAGCAGCGATATTAACTATGGCTACACCTTC. This codes for CASSDINYGYTF.

The gene calls are TRBV12-3 or TRBV12-4 and TRBJ2-7; 9 nucleotides match TRBD2. The CDR3 is 14 amino acids. Trimming took 5 bases from V and 4 from J; bases not matched to a gene: 6. CDR3 sequence: CASSRSTSGYEQYF. As DNA, the CDR3 is TGTGCCAGCAGTCGATCGACTAGCGGATACGAGCAGTACTTC.

The J gene is TRBJ1-4, the V gene TRBV20-1, with D unresolved. Germline CDR1 and CDR2: DFQATT and SNEGSKA (reference sequence). Trimming removed 1 base from V and 0 bases from J, with 6 bases in between. This CDR3 is built from 14 residues. In DNA form, the CDR3 reads TGCAGTGCTAGAGGCCCAGCAACTAATGAAAAACTGTTTTTT. Its translation is CSARGPATNEKLFF.

The J gene is TRBJ2-3, the V gene TRBV24-1, with 9 bases identical to TRBD2. Germline V CDR1 and CDR2: KGHDR, SFDVKD. With V trimmed by 2 bases and J by 3 bases, 5 bases remained unmatched. The CDR3 is made up of 16 amino acids. In DNA form, the CDR3 reads TGTGCCACCAGTGATTCATTGGGACTAGCTACAGATACGCAGTATTTT. This translates into CATSDSLGLATDTQYF.

The genes are TRBV12-2 and TRBJ2-7; TRBD2, the D gene given by the table, was not confirmed from the DNA. TRBV12-2 is an annotated pseudogene. The CDR3 is 16 residues long. The CDR3 loop reads CASRLVPLAWGLGWYF. DNA of the CDR3: TGTGCAAGTCGCTTAGTCCCACTAGCTTGGGGCTTAGGGTGGTACTTC.

The rearrangement links TRBV6-1 to TRBJ1-1; D uncertain. Germline CDR1 MNHNS, CDR2 SASEGT. The CDR3 covers 11 residues. The V end was cut by 8 bases, the J end by 6 bases, with 10 bases between. The CDR3 protein is CASGWSAEAFF. CDR3 bases: TGTGCCAGCGGGTGGAGCGCTGAAGCTTTCTTT.

CDR3 in DNA: TGTGCCAGCAGTAACGAAGACCCCGGGACCTACACTGAAGCTTTCTTT. The encoded protein is CASSNEDPGTYTEAFF. The V call is TRBV12-3 or TRBV12-4, the J call TRBJ1-1; D perhaps matches TRBD1 (5 bases). V gave up 5 bases and J gave up 3 bases, with 19 bases separating them. The CDR3 totals 16 residues.

This clonotype was recorded once. The rearrangement joins TRBV10-3 to TRBJ2-7; D perhaps matches TRBD2 (6 bases). The V end lost 8 bases, the J end lost 5 bases, and 16 bases lay between the germline ends. Germline CDR1 is ENHRY and CDR2 is SYGVKD. CDR3 length: 13 amino acids. The CDR3 DNA reads TGTGCCATCCGACGGGACGGGGAGGACGAGCAGTACTTC. Encoded protein: CAIRRDGEDEQYF.

This clonotype appeared once. This chain connects TRBV15 to TRBJ2-5; 9 bases fit TRBD1. Germline V gives CDR1 LNHNV, CDR2 YYDKDF (reference sequence). V shed 0 bases and J 0 bases; nucleotides not matched to a gene: 11. This CDR3 comprises 19 residues. This chain's CDR3 is CATSRDRRPGQGNQETQYF. CDR3 in DNA: TGTGCCACCAGCAGAGATCGTCGTCCAGGACAGGGGAACCAAGAGACCCAGTACTTC.

The chain links TRBV11-2 to TRBJ2-5; TRBD2 matches at 11 bases. This CDR3 spans 14 amino acids. Germline V lookup: CDR1 SGHAT, CDR2 FQNNGV. With 5 bases clipped from V and 3 bases from J, the junction kept 2 bases outside the gene matches. In nucleotides, the CDR3 is TGTGCCAGCAGCGTGGGACTAGCGGAAGAGACCCAGTACTTC. Amino acids: CASSVGLAEETQYF.

V usage is TRBV30 and J usage is TRBJ2-5, with D unresolved. CDR3 length equals 15 residues. Trimming left V 2 bases short and J 4 bases short, with 17 bases between. CDR1 is GTSNPN and CDR2 is SVGIG in the germline V gene (reference sequence). This chain's CDR3 is CAWSPSFRFGETQYF. The DNA of the CDR3 is TGTGCCTGGAGTCCGTCATTTAGGTTCGGAGAGACCCAGTACTTC. Together with reference TRBV30 and TRBJ2-5, the CDR3 gives the full variable domain: SQTIHQWPATLVQPVGSPLSLECTVEGTSNPNLYWYRQAAGRGLQLLFYSVGIGQISSEVPQNLSASRPQDRQFILSSKKLLLSDSGFYLCAWSPSFRFGETQYFGPGTRLLVL.

This clonotype has more than one count but fewer than ten. The V gene is TRBV2, the J gene TRBJ2-5; TRBD1 agrees at 9 bases. With 6 bases clipped from V and 7 bases from J, the junction kept 12 bases outside the gene matches. CDR3 length: 15 residues. Germline V gene sequence: CDR1 SNHLY, CDR2 FYNNEI. The CDR3 region has the DNA TGTGCCAGCAGCGGAAAACAGGGGGCGACAGGGACCCAGTACTTC. Protein sequence: CASSGKQGATGTQYF.

In DNA form, the CDR3 reads TGTGCCAGCAGCCGTAGCGGGAGTCCCGGGGAGCTGTTTTTT. Translated: CASSRSGSPGELFF. This chain connects TRBV7-6 to TRBJ2-2; 9 bases fit TRBD2. Germline CDR1 is SGHVS and CDR2 is FNYEAQ. The CDR3 sequence is 14 residues long. V lost 5 bases, J lost 6 bases, and 4 bases stayed unmatched.

This clonotype has a handful of counts. The chain carries TRBV27 and TRBJ1-5, with D unresolved. V shed 0 bases and J shed 4 bases, with 10 bases lying between them. The CDR3 covers 15 residues. Per the germline V gene, CDR1 is MNHEY and CDR2 is SMNVEV (reference sequence). The CDR3, as DNA: TGTGCCAGCAGTTTATCCGGGCGGGATAATCAGCCCCAGCATTTT. It codes for CASSLSGRDNQPQHF.

The gene calls are TRBV20-1 and TRBJ1-5, with 9 nucleotides matching TRBD1. This CDR3 comprises 15 residues. The V and J ends lost 5 bases and 3 bases, in that order; junction bases with no gene match: 8. Per germline, CDR1 DFQATT and CDR2 SNEGSKA (reference sequence). This CDR3 reads CSAGGTGIINQPQHF. As DNA, the CDR3 is TGCAGTGCTGGGGGGACAGGGATCATCAATCAGCCCCAGCATTTT.

The gene calls are TRBV12-1 and TRBJ2-7; TRBD1 is the table's D call and was not checked against the DNA. TRBV12-1 is described as a pseudogene. This CDR3 has 20 residues. The CDR3 protein is CASSFAHPGTGLWAGGEQYF. CDR3 nucleotide sequence: TGTGCCAGCAGCTTTGCGCACCCCGGGACAGGGTTGTGGGCAGGAGGCGAGCAGTACTTC.

V and J are TRBV4-3 and TRBJ1-2; TRBD1 aligns across 7 bases. The CDR3 is made up of 14 amino acids. V gave up 2 bases and J gave up 3 bases; unmatched junction bases: 3. CDR1 is LGHNA and CDR2 is YSLEER in the germline V gene. The CDR3 DNA sequence: TGCGCCAGCAGCCAACAGGGGGGGGACTATGGCTACACCTTC. Amino acid sequence: CASSQQGGDYGYTF.

The rearrangement uses TRBV21-1 and TRBJ1-4; the table assigns TRBD1, which was not confirmed against the DNA. TRBV21-1 is marked as a pseudogene. CDR3 length: 23 amino acids. The CDR3 DNA reads as TGTGCCAGCAGCAATAGCAGTAGTCCCGGCGGGACAGGGAGGTTGGTGGGCAATGAAAAACTGTTTTTT. This gives the protein CASSNSSSPGGTGRLVGNEKLFF.

The rearrangement links TRBV12-3 or TRBV12-4 to TRBJ2-5; maybe TRBD2 (6 bases). The CDR3 totals 14 residues. Trimming left V 5 bases short and J 5 bases short, with 15 bases between. CDR3 loop: CASSPRTAGETQYF. DNA of the CDR3: TGTGCCAGCAGTCCGCGGACCGCGGGGGAGACCCAGTACTTC.